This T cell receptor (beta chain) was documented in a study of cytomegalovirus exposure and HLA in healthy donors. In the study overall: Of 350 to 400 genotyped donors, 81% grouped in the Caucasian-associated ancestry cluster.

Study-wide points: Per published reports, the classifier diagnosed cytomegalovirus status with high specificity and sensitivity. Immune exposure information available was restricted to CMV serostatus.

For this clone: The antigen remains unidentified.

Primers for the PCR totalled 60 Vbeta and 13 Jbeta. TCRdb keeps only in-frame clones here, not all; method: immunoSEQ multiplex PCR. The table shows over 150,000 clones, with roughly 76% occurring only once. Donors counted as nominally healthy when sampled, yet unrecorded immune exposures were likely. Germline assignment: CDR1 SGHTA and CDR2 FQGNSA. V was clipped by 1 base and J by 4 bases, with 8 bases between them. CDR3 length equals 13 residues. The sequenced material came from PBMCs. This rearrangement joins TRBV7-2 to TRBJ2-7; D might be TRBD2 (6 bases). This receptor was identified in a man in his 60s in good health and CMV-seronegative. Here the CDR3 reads CASSLGDLYEQYF. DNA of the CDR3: TGTGCCAGCAGCTTAGGGGACTTGTACGAGCAGTACTTC. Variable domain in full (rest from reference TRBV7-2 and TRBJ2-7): GAGVSQSPSNKVTEKGKDVELRCDPISGHTALYWYRQSLGQGLEFLIYFQGNSAPDKSGLPSDRFSAERTGGSVSTLTIQRTQQEDSAVYLCASSLGDLYEQYFGPGTRLTVT.